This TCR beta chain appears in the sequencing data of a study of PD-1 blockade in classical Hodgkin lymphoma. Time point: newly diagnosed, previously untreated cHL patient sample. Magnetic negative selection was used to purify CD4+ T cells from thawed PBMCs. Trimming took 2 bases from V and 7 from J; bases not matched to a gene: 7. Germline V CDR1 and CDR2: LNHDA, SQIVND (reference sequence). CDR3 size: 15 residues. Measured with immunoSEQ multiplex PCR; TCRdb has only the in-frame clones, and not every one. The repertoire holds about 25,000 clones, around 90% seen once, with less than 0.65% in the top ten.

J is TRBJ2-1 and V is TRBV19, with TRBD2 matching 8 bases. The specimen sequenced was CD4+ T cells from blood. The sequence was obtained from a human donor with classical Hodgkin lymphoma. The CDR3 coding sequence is TGTGCCAGTAGTATACCGGGGGGGCCTATTAATGAGCAGTTCTTC. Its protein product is CASSIPGGPINEQFF. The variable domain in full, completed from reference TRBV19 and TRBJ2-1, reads DGGITQSPKYLFRKEGQNVTLSCEQNLNHDAMYWYRQDPGQGLRLIYYSQIVNDFQKGDIAEGYSVSREKKESFPLTVTSAQKNPTAFYLCASSIPGGPINEQFFGPGTRLTVL.